This T cell receptor beta chain was identified during a study of tumor and adjacent non-tumor tissue in lung cancer. General observations from the study: Tumor tissue had significantly higher TCR diversity than normal lung.

The germline CDR1 and CDR2 sequences are SGHNT and YENEEA. This CDR3 has 18 residues. With 4 bases clipped from V and 10 bases from J, the junction kept 21 bases outside the gene matches. With regard to this clonotype: Antigen: not known.

The library came from three nested PCR rounds adapted from ARM-PCR protocols. One entry per CDR3 protein results from TCRdb running MiXCR on the multiplex PCR reads. The table includes around 82,000 distinct CDR3 sequences, roughly 80% detected once. The template was RNA from unsorted bulk tissue. This non-tumor lung sample came from over 3 cm beyond the tumor edge. This sequence joins TRBV11-3 and TRBJ2-2; TRBD2 matches at 7 bases. This receptor was identified in a man between 60 and 70 years old with non-small cell lung cancer. The sequencing sample was made of distant non-tumor lung tissue. This chain's CDR3 is CASSSRRTGGYRAEELFF. CDR3 bases: TGTGCCAGCAGCTCCCGGAGAACGGGAGGATACAGAGCCGAGGAGCTGTTTTTT.